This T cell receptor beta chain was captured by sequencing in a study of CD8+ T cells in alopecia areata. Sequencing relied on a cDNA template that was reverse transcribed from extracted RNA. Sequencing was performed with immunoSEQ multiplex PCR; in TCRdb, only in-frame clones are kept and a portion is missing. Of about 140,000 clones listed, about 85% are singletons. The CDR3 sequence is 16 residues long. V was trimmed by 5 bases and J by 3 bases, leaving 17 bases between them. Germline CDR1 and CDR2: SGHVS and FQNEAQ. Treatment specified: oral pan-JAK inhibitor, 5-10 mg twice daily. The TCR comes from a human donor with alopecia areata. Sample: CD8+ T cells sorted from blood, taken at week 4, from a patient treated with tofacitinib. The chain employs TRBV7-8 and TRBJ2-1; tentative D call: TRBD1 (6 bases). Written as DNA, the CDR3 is TGTGCCAGCAGCGGCCGACAGGACACACGCTACAATGAGCAGTTCTTC. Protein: CASSGRQDTRYNEQFF. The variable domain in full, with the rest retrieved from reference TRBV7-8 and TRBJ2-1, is GAGVSQSPRYKVAKRGQDVALRCDPISGHVSLFWYQQALGQGPEFLTYFQNEAQLDKSGLPSDRFFAERPEGSVSTLKIQRTQQEDSAVYLCASSGRQDTRYNEQFFGPGTRLTVL.